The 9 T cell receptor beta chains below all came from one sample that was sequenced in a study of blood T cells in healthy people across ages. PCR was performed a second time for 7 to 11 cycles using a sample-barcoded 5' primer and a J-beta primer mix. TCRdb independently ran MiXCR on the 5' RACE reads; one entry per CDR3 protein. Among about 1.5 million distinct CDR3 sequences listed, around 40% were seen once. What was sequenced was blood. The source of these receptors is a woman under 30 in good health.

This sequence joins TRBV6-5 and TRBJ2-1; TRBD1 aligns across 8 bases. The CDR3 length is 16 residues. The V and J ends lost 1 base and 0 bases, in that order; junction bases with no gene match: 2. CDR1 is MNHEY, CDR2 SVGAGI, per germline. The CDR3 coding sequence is TGTGCCAGCAGTTACTATGGGACAGGCTCCTACAATGAGCAGTTCTTC. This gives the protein CASSYYGTGSYNEQFF.

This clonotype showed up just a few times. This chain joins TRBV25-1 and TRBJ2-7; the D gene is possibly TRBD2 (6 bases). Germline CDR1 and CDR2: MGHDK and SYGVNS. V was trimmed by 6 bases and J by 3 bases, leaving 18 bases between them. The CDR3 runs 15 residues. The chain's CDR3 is CASSPLDGSLYEQYF. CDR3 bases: TGTGCCAGCAGCCCTCTCGACGGGAGTCTCTACGAGCAGTACTTC.

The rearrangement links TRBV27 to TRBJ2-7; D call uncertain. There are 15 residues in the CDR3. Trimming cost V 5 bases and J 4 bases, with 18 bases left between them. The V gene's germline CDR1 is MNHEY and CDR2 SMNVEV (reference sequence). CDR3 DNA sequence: TGTGCCAGCAGTCCCACCGGTAACCTCGGTTACGAGCAGTACTTC. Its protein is CASSPTGNLGYEQYF.

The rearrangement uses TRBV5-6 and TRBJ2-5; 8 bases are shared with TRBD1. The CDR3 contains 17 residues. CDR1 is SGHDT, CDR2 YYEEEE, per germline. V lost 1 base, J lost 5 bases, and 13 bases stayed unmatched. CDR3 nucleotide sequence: TGTGCCAGCAGCTTGAAAAGGGGCAGGGGGCTGTGGGAGACCCAGTACTTC. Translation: CASSLKRGRGLWETQYF.

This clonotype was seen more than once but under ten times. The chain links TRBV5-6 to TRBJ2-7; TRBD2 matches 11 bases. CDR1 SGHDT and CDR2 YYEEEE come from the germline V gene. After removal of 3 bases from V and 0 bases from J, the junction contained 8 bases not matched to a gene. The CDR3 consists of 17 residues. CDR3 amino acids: CASSSGTSGLLSYEQYF. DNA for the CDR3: TGTGCCAGCAGCTCCGGGACTAGCGGTTTGCTCTCCTACGAGCAGTACTTC.

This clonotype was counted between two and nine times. This chain's CDR3 is CASSYSMAGGLSSYEQYF. CDR3 nucleotides: TGTGCCAGCAGTTACTCGATGGCTGGGGGGCTAAGCTCCTACGAGCAGTACTTC. This sequence joins TRBV6-2 or TRBV6-3 and TRBJ2-7; D tentatively reads TRBD1 or TRBD2 (6 bases each). The CDR3 spans 18 residues. Trimming removed 0 bases at V and 0 bases at J, with 18 bases between. The germline gives CDR1 MNHEY, CDR2 SVGEGT.

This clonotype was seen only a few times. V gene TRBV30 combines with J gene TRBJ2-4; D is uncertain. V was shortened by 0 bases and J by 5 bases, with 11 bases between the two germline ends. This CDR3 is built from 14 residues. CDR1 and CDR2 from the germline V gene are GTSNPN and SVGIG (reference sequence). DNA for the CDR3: TGTGCCTGGAGTGTCCTTGGCGGCCAAAACATTCAGTACTTC. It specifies CAWSVLGGQNIQYF.

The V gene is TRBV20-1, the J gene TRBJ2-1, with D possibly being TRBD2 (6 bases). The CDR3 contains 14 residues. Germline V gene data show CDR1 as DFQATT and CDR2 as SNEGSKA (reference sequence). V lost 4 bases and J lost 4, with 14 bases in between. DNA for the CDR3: TGCAGTGCTACCAGACTAGACCGTTACAATGAGCAGTTCTTC. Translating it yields CSATRLDRYNEQFF.

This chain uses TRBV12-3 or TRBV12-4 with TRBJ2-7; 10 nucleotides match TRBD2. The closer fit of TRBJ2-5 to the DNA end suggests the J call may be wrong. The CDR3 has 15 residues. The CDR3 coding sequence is TGTGCCAGCAGTCAACTAGCGGGGCTGATAGGGACCCAGTACTTC. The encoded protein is CASSQLAGLIGTQYF.